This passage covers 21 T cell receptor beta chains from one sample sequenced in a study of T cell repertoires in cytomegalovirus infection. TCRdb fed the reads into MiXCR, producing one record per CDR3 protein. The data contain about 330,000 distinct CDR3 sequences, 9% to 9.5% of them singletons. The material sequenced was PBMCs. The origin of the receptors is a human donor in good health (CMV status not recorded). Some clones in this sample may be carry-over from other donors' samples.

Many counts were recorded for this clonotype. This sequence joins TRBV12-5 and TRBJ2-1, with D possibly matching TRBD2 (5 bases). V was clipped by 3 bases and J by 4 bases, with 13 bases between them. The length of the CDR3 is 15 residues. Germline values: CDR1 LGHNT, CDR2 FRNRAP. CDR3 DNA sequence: TGTGCTAGTGGTTTTACTAAGGACTTGTACAATGAGCAGTTCTTC. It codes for CASGFTKDLYNEQFF.

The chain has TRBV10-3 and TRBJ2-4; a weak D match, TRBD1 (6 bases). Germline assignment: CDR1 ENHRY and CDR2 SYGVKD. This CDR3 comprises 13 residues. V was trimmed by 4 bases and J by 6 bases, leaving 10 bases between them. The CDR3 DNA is TGTGCCATCAGTGGGGGACAATCAAACATTCAGTACTTC. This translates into CAISGGQSNIQYF.

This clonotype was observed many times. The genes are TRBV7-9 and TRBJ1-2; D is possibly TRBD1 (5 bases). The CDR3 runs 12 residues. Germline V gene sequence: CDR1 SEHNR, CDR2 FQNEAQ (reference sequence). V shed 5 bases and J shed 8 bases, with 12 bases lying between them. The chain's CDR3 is CASSERDFGYTF. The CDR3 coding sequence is TGTGCCAGCAGCGAGAGGGACTTCGGCTACACCTTC.

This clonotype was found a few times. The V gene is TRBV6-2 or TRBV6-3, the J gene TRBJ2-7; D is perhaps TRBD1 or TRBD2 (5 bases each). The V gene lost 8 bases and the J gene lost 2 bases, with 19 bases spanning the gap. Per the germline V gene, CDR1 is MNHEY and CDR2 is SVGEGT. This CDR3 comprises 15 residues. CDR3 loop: CASARLGTVPYEQYF. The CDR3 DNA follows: TGTGCCAGCGCGCGCCTCGGGACGGTTCCCTACGAGCAGTACTTC.

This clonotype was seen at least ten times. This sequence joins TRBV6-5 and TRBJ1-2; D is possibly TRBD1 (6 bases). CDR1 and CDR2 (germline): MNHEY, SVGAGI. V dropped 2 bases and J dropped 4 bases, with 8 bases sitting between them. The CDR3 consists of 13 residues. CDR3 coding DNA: TGTGCCAGCAGTTACACAGGGTCCTATGGCTACACCTTC. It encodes CASSYTGSYGYTF.

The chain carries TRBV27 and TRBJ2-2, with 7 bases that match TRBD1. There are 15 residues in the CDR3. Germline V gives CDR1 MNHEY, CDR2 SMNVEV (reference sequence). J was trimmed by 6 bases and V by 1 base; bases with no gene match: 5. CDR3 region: CASSLYRGMAGELFF. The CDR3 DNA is TGTGCCAGCAGTTTATACAGGGGTATGGCCGGGGAGCTGTTTTTT.

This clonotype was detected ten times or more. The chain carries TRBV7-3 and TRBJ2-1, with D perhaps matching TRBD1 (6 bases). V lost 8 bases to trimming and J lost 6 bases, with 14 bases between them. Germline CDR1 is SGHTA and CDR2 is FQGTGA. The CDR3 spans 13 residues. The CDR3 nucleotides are TGTGCCAGCGGGCGGAGCAGGGGCAATGAGCAGTTCTTC. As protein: CASGRSRGNEQFF.

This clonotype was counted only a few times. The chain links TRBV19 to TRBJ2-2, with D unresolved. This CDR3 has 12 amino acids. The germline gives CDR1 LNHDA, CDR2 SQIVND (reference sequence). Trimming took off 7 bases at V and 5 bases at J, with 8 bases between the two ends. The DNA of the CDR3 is TGTGCCAGTAATGTAGTGACCGGGGAGCTGTTTTTT. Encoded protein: CASNVVTGELFF.

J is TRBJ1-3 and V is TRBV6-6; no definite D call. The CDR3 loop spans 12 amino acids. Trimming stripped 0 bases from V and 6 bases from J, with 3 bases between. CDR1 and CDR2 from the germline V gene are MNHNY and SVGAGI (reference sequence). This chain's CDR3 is CASSYSQNTIYF. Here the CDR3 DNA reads TGTGCCAGCAGTTACTCCCAAAACACCATATATTTT.

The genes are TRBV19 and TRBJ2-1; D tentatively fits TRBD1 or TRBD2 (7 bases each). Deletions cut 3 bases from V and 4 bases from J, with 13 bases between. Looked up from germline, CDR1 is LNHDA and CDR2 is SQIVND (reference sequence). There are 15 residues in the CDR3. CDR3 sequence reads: CASSIAGGEYNEQFF. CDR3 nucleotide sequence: TGTGCCAGTAGTATCGCAGGGGGGGAATACAATGAGCAGTTCTTC. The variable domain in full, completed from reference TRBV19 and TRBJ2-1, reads DGGITQSPKYLFRKEGQNVTLSCEQNLNHDAMYWYRQDPGQGLRLIYYSQIVNDFQKGDIAEGYSVSREKKESFPLTVTSAQKNPTAFYLCASSIAGGEYNEQFFGPGTRLTVL.

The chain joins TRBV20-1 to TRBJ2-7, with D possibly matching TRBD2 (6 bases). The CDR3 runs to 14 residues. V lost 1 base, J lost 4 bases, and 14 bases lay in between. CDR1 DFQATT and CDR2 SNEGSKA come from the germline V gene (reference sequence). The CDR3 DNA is TGCAGTGCTAGAGGGAGGGAGGAATCGTACGAGCAGTACTTC. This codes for CSARGREESYEQYF.

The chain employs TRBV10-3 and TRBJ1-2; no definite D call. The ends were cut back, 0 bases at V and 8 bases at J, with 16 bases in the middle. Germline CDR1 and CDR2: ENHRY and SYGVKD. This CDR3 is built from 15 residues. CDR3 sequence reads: CAISESEGRRGGYTF. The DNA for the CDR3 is TGTGCCATCAGTGAGTCCGAGGGAAGGAGAGGCGGCTACACCTTC.

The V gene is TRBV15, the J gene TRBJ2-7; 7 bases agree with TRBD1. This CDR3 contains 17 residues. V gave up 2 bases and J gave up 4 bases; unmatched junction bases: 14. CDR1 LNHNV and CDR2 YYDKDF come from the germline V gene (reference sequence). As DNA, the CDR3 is TGTGCCACCAGCAGAAACAGGGGCCACGTCCCTGGATACGAGCAGTACTTC. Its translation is CATSRNRGHVPGYEQYF.

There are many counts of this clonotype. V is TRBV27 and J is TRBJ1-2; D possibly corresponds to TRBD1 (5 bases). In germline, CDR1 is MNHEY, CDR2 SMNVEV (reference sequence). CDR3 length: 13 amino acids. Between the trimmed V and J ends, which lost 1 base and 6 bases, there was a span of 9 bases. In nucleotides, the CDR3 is TGTGCCAGCAGTTTATTGGGGGGGAATGGCTACACCTTC. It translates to CASSLLGGNGYTF.

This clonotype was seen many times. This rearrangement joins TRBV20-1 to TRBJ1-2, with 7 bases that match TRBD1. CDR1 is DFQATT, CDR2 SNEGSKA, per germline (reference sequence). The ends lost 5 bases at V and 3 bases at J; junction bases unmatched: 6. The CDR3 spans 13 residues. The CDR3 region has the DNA TGCAGTGCTCCGGGACAGAGGGACTATGGCTACACCTTC. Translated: CSAPGQRDYGYTF.

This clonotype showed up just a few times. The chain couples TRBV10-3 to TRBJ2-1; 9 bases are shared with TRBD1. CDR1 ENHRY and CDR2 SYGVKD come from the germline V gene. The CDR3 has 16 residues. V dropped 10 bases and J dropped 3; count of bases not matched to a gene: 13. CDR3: CASRQTGTGFYNEQFF. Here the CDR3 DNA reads TGTGCCAGCAGGCAAACCGGGACAGGGTTCTACAATGAGCAGTTCTTC.

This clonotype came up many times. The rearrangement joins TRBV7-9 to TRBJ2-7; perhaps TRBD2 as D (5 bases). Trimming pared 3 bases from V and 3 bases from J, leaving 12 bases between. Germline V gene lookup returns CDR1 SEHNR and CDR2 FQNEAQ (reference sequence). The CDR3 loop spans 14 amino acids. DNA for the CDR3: TGTGCCAGCAGCTTGATCGGGGTTGACTACGAGCAGTACTTC. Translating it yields CASSLIGVDYEQYF. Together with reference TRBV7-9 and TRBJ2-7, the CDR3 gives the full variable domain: DTGVSQNPRHKITKRGQNVTFRCDPISEHNRLYWYRQTLGQGPEFLTYFQNEAQLEKSRLLSDRFSAERPKGSFSTLEIQRTEQGDSAMYLCASSLIGVDYEQYFGPGTRLTVT.

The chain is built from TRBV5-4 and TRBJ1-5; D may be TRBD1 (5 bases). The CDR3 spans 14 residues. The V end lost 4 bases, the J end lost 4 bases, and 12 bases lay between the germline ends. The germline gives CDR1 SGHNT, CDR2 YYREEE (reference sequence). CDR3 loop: CASSLQGPNQPQHF. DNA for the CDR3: TGTGCCAGCAGCCTCCAGGGCCCTAATCAGCCCCAGCATTTT. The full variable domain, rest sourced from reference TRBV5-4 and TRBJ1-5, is ETGVTQSPTHLIKTRGQQVTLRCSSQSGHNTVSWYQQALGQGPQFIFQYYREEENGRGNFPPRFSGLQFPNYSSELNVNALELDDSALYLCASSLQGPNQPQHFGDGTRLSIL.

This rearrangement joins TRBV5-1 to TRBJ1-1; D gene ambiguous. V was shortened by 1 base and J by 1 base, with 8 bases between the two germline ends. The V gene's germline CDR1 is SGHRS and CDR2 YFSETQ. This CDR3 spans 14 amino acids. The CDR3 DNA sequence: TGCGCCAGCAGCTTGTCCTCGGCGAACACTGAAGCTTTCTTT. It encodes CASSLSSANTEAFF.

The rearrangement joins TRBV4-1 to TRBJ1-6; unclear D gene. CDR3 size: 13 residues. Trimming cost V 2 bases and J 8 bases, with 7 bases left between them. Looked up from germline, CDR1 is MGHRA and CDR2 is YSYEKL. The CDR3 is CASSQSADSPLHF. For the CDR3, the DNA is TGCGCCAGCAGCCAATCCGCGGATTCACCCCTCCACTTT.

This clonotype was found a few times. The CDR3 sequence: CASRKQGAGPQHF. CDR3 bases: TGTGCCAGCAGAAAACAGGGGGCAGGGCCCCAGCATTTT. The rearrangement links TRBV6-5 to TRBJ1-5, with 9 bases matching TRBD1. Germline CDR1 and CDR2: MNHEY and SVGAGI. The V and J ends lost 6 bases and 9 bases, in that order; junction bases with no gene match: 6. The CDR3 totals 13 residues.